What follows are 31 T cell receptor beta chains derived from one specimen sequenced in a study of blood T cell repertoires in COVID-19. Profiled with immunoSEQ multiplex PCR; TCRdb holds only in-frame clones, not every one. This sample has roughly 290,000 clones, with roughly 87% found just once. Sequencing input: PBMCs or T cells enriched from blood (not recorded which). Source of these receptors: a middle-aged woman who had recovered from COVID-19.

The rearrangement uses TRBV19 and TRBJ2-7; TRBD1 aligns across 9 bases. J lost 6 bases, V lost 3 bases, and 12 bases had no gene match. Germline V CDR1 and CDR2: LNHDA, SQIVND (reference sequence). The CDR3 has 16 residues. CDR3: CASSISGTGIFGEQYF. The CDR3 region has the DNA TGTGCCAGTAGTATTTCCGGGACAGGGATTTTTGGCGAGCAGTACTTC. Looking up the rest from reference TRBV19 and TRBJ2-7 gives the full variable domain: DGGITQSPKYLFRKEGQNVTLSCEQNLNHDAMYWYRQDPGQGLRLIYYSQIVNDFQKGDIAEGYSVSREKKESFPLTVTSAQKNPTAFYLCASSISGTGIFGEQYFGPGTRLTVT.

V gene TRBV19 combines with J gene TRBJ2-1, with 7 bases matching TRBD1. This CDR3 spans 13 amino acids. From germline, CDR1 is LNHDA and CDR2 SQIVND (reference sequence). Trimming cost V 9 bases and J 2 bases; bases outside gene matches: 4. CDR3 sequence reads: CARQDRAYNEQFF. In DNA, the CDR3 is TGTGCCAGGCAAGACAGGGCCTACAATGAGCAGTTCTTC.

This chain joins TRBV7-8 and TRBJ2-1, with D perhaps matching TRBD1 or TRBD2 (6 bases each). Trimming shortened V by 5 bases and J by 5 bases, and 19 bases separated the two germline ends. This CDR3 spans 16 amino acids. Germline assignment: CDR1 SGHVS and CDR2 FQNEAQ. This CDR3 is CASSRGLARTNNEQFF. CDR3 DNA sequence: TGTGCCAGCAGCCGGGGGCTAGCGAGAACCAACAATGAGCAGTTCTTC.

The genes are TRBV28 and TRBJ1-2; 9 nucleotides match TRBD1. Germline V gene sequence: CDR1 MDHEN, CDR2 SYDVKM. Trimming at V came to 2 bases and at J to 1 base, leaving 5 bases not matched to a gene. The CDR3 is made up of 16 amino acids. The CDR3 region is CASSLRTGDVNYGYTF. The CDR3, as DNA: TGTGCCAGCAGTTTAAGGACAGGGGATGTTAACTATGGCTACACCTTC.

V is TRBV7-8 and J is TRBJ2-7, with D perhaps TRBD1 (5 bases). The CDR3 totals 14 residues. V gave up 3 bases and J gave up 0 bases, with 9 bases separating them. Germline V gene lookup returns CDR1 SGHVS and CDR2 FQNEAQ. CDR3 bases: TGTGCCAGCAGCTTCACAGGAGTCTCCTACGAGCAGTACTTC. It codes for CASSFTGVSYEQYF. The variable domain in full, with the rest retrieved from reference TRBV7-8 and TRBJ2-7, is GAGVSQSPRYKVAKRGQDVALRCDPISGHVSLFWYQQALGQGPEFLTYFQNEAQLDKSGLPSDRFFAERPEGSVSTLKIQRTQQEDSAVYLCASSFTGVSYEQYFGPGTRLTVT.

V usage is TRBV6-2 or TRBV6-3 and J usage is TRBJ2-2, with D maybe TRBD1 (6 bases). From germline, CDR1 is MNHEY and CDR2 SVGEGT. Between the trimmed V and J ends, which lost 6 bases and 3 bases, there was a span of 14 bases. The CDR3 contains 15 residues. CDR3 region: CASRPGGADTGELFF. The CDR3 bases are TGTGCCAGCAGACCTGGGGGCGCCGACACCGGGGAGCTGTTTTTT.

The J gene is TRBJ1-5, the V gene TRBV2, with D possibly matching TRBD1 (6 bases). CDR3 length equals 15 residues. The V end lost 8 bases, the J end lost 0 bases, and 14 bases lay between the germline ends. Germline CDR1 reads SNHLY; CDR2 reads FYNNEI. CDR3 sequence reads: CASRDEGGSNQPQHF. The CDR3 nucleotides are TGTGCCAGCCGAGACGAAGGGGGTAGCAATCAGCCCCAGCATTTT.

The chain couples TRBV28 to TRBJ1-1, with 10 bases aligning to TRBD1. The V gene's germline CDR1 is MDHEN and CDR2 SYDVKM. Losses at the gene ends were 5 bases for V and 3 bases for J; bases not matched to a gene: 12. The CDR3 length is 17 residues. This chain's CDR3 is CASSPYYAGTGDTEAFF. The CDR3 DNA reads TGTGCCAGCAGTCCCTATTACGCCGGGACAGGGGACACTGAAGCTTTCTTT.

The CDR3 DNA sequence: TGCGCCAGCAGCTTGGTTTTGAGCTCCTACAATGAGCAGTTCTTC. This gives the protein CASSLVLSSYNEQFF. The chain links TRBV5-1 to TRBJ2-1; D is uncertain. There are 15 residues in the CDR3. CDR1 and CDR2 (germline): SGHRS, YFSETQ. V was pared by 0 bases and J by 0 bases, with 7 bases between.

This chain links TRBV27 with TRBJ2-1; D is undetermined. Germline assignment: CDR1 MNHEY and CDR2 SMNVEV (reference sequence). There are 17 residues in the CDR3. V was pared by 2 bases and J by 2 bases, with 16 bases between. The CDR3 region has the DNA TGTGCCAGCAGTTTAATACGGATCCGAGGTCCCTACAATGAGCAGTTCTTC. This translates into CASSLIRIRGPYNEQFF.

The rearrangement joins TRBV28 to TRBJ2-7; 8 nucleotides agree with TRBD2. The CDR3 spans 13 residues. Germline values: CDR1 MDHEN, CDR2 SYDVKM. The V and J ends lost 9 bases and 3 bases, in that order; junction bases with no gene match: 7. This CDR3 reads CASESGRFYEQYF. The CDR3 coding sequence is TGTGCCAGTGAGAGCGGGAGATTCTACGAGCAGTACTTC.

The chain has TRBV2 and TRBJ2-1; 14 nucleotides line up with TRBD2. V lost 1 base to trimming and J lost 1 base; unmatched junction nucleotides: 9. This CDR3 contains 20 residues. Germline V lookup: CDR1 SNHLY, CDR2 FYNNEI. In DNA form, the CDR3 reads TGTGCCAGCAGTGAAGATAGGACTAGCGGGAGGCCGAAGTCCTACAATGAGCAGTTCTTC. Amino acid sequence: CASSEDRTSGRPKSYNEQFF.

J is TRBJ2-7 and V is TRBV7-2; weak D call: TRBD2 (5 bases). The V gene's germline CDR1 is SGHTA and CDR2 FQGNSA. This CDR3 has 15 amino acids. The V end lost 8 bases, the J end lost 9 bases, and 26 bases lay between the germline ends. The chain's CDR3 is CASGTRRDTERVQYF. CDR3 nucleotide sequence: TGTGCCAGCGGCACTAGACGGGATACCGAACGGGTGCAGTACTTC.

The chain uses TRBV28 and TRBJ1-5, with unresolved D. CDR1 is MDHEN, CDR2 SYDVKM, per germline. V was trimmed by 3 bases and J by 7 bases, leaving 4 bases between them. This CDR3 is 11 amino acids long. CDR3 DNA sequence: TGTGCCAGCAGTTTGGGCCAGCCCCAGCATTTT. This gives the protein CASSLGQPQHF.

The chain links TRBV4-3 to TRBJ2-4, with D possibly being TRBD1 (6 bases). CDR1 LGHNA and CDR2 YSLEER come from the germline V gene. This CDR3 region has 14 residues. The V end lost 0 bases, the J end lost 10 bases, and 13 bases lay between the germline ends. The CDR3 region is CASSQDVGAVIQYF. The CDR3 DNA reads as TGCGCCAGCAGCCAAGATGTGGGGGCGGTAATTCAGTACTTC.

CDR3 DNA: TGTGCCAGCAGCACCCCGGGACTACCAAATGAGCAGTTCTTC. Protein product: CASSTPGLPNEQFF. The chain combines TRBV11-2 with TRBJ2-1, with 7 bases lining up with TRBD2. V trimming: 5 bases; J trimming: 7 bases; junction bases outside the gene matches: 8. From germline, CDR1 is SGHAT and CDR2 FQNNGV. The CDR3 runs 14 residues.

The chain carries TRBV28 and TRBJ2-1; 16 nucleotides agree with TRBD2. There are 17 residues in the CDR3. Germline V gene lookup returns CDR1 MDHEN and CDR2 SYDVKM. The V and J ends lost 3 bases and 9 bases, in that order; junction bases with no gene match: 8. The DNA for the CDR3 is TGTGCCAGCAGTTTCTTCGGGACTAGCGGGAGGGCCGGTGAGCAGTTCTTC. Translated: CASSFFGTSGRAGEQFF.

The chain carries TRBV4-3 and TRBJ2-1; TRBD2 is a possible D gene (6 bases). The CDR3 consists of 15 residues. V dropped 0 bases and J dropped 12 bases, with 18 bases sitting between them. Per germline, CDR1 LGHNA and CDR2 YSLEER. CDR3 loop: CASSQDLSGAEVQFF. The CDR3 DNA reads TGCGCCAGCAGCCAAGATTTATCGGGAGCCGAGGTGCAGTTCTTC.

The rearrangement links TRBV10-1 to TRBJ2-7, with TRBD2 matching over 10 bases. Germline CDR1 reads WNHNN; CDR2 reads SYGVQD (reference sequence). The CDR3 covers 16 residues. Losses at the gene ends were 2 bases for V and 9 bases for J; bases not matched to a gene: 13. The CDR3 is CASSEGHLAGDFGQYF. The CDR3 nucleotides are TGCGCCAGCAGTGAGGGCCATCTAGCGGGAGATTTCGGGCAGTACTTC.

CDR3 in amino acids: CASGLYPPDSGNTIYF. For the CDR3, the DNA is TGTGCCAGCGGCCTTTACCCCCCAGACTCTGGAAACACCATATATTTT. V is TRBV7-2 and J is TRBJ1-3; no clear D. Germline lookup yields CDR1 SGHTA and CDR2 FQGNSA. The V gene lost 8 bases and the J gene lost 0 bases, with 17 bases spanning the gap. The CDR3 covers 16 residues.

This rearrangement joins TRBV28 to TRBJ1-5; D ambiguous. The V end was cut by 5 bases, the J end by 7 bases, with 9 bases between. The CDR3 runs to 12 residues. Germline CDR1 and CDR2: MDHEN and SYDVKM. The CDR3 sequence is CASSLLEQPQHF. For the CDR3, the DNA is TGTGCCAGCAGTCTCCTTGAGCAGCCCCAGCATTTT.

The V and J genes are TRBV7-9 and TRBJ2-7, with TRBD1 identical over 9 bases. Germline V gene sequence: CDR1 SEHNR, CDR2 FQNEAQ (reference sequence). The V and J ends lost 1 base and 6 bases, in that order; junction bases with no gene match: 7. The CDR3 loop spans 15 amino acids. For the CDR3, the DNA is TGTGCCAGCAGCTTAGAACAGGGGGCCTGGGGCGAGCAGTACTTC. Amino acids: CASSLEQGAWGEQYF.

The chain links TRBV19 to TRBJ2-1, with 10 bases lining up with TRBD2. V dropped 9 bases and J dropped 5; count of bases not matched to a gene: 10. This CDR3 spans 15 amino acids. Germline V gene sequence: CDR1 LNHDA, CDR2 SQIVND (reference sequence). CDR3 bases: TGTGCCAGCTATTCTACTAGCGGGAAAAACAATGAGCAGTTCTTC. Protein: CASYSTSGKNNEQFF.

The chain recombines TRBV6-1 with TRBJ1-4; 11 bases are shared with TRBD1. The CDR3 is 17 residues long. Germline trimming cut 4 bases from V and 3 bases from J; bases unmatched to any gene: 7. Germline V gene sequence: CDR1 MNHNS, CDR2 SASEGT. CDR3 region: CASSVTGQGVSNEKLFF. The CDR3 DNA sequence: TGTGCCAGCAGTGTCACGGGACAGGGGGTTTCTAATGAAAAACTGTTTTTT.

The rearrangement links TRBV2 to TRBJ2-3, with D tentatively TRBD2 (6 bases). CDR3 size: 14 residues. V gave up 9 bases and J gave up 5 bases, with 18 bases separating them. The V gene's germline CDR1 is SNHLY and CDR2 FYNNEI. The CDR3 is CARGTAEGGDTQYF. CDR3 in DNA: TGTGCCAGAGGTACGGCGGAGGGAGGAGATACGCAGTATTTT.

The chain has TRBV19 and TRBJ2-1; no clear D. Trimming removed 5 bases at V and 7 bases at J, with 12 bases between. The CDR3 length is 13 residues. The germline V gene encodes CDR1 LNHDA and CDR2 SQIVND (reference sequence). The CDR3 reads CASSRTRENEQFF. As DNA, the CDR3 is TGTGCCAGTAGTCGTACTCGCGAGAATGAGCAGTTCTTC.

The chain recombines TRBV7-2 with TRBJ2-7; possibly TRBD2 for D (6 bases). This CDR3 has 14 residues. V shed 1 base and J shed 7 bases, with 14 bases lying between them. Per the germline V gene, CDR1 is SGHTA and CDR2 is FQGNSA. DNA for the CDR3: TGTGCCAGCAGCTTAGGGGTACTAGGACTAGAGCAGTACTTC. Translation: CASSLGVLGLEQYF.

The gene calls are TRBV7-2 and TRBJ2-4; TRBD1 agrees at 7 bases. V was pared by 5 bases and J by 0 bases, with 10 bases of the junction left unmatched. Germline CDR1 is SGHTA and CDR2 is FQGNSA. CDR3 length: 17 residues. CDR3 DNA sequence: TGTGCCAGCAGCGTCCAGACAGGGAACCTAGCCAAAAACATTCAGTACTTC. Translated: CASSVQTGNLAKNIQYF.

The rearrangement uses TRBV7-9 and TRBJ1-1; D gene ambiguous. The CDR3 runs 14 residues. Germline values: CDR1 SEHNR, CDR2 FQNEAQ (reference sequence). V dropped 3 bases and J dropped 1 base, with 9 bases sitting between them. The CDR3 region is CASSFAQPNTEAFF. CDR3 coding DNA: TGTGCCAGCAGCTTCGCACAGCCGAACACTGAAGCTTTCTTT.

The V gene is TRBV30, the J gene TRBJ2-3; D is perhaps TRBD1 (6 bases). CDR3 size: 14 residues. The germline V gene encodes CDR1 GTSNPN and CDR2 SVGIG (reference sequence). Trimming shortened V by 4 bases and J by 8 bases, and 19 bases separated the two germline ends. This chain's CDR3 is CAWTLSRGFGTQYF. The DNA for the CDR3 is TGTGCCTGGACCCTAAGCAGGGGCTTCGGTACGCAGTATTTT.

This chain uses TRBV15 with TRBJ2-7; TRBD2 is a possible D gene (5 bases). The CDR3 loop spans 13 amino acids. Germline CDR1 and CDR2: LNHNV and YYDKDF (reference sequence). V was shortened by 3 bases and J by 3 bases, with 9 bases between the two germline ends. The CDR3 loop is CATSRGRGYEQYF. CDR3 in DNA: TGTGCCACCAGCAGGGGCCGGGGCTACGAGCAGTACTTC.